The source of this T cell receptor (beta chain) is a study of early T cells in non-severe SARS-CoV-2 infection. Across the study: Sequencing of unsorted whole blood was done on bulk RNA, leaving chains unpaired.

cDNA molecules, individually, were tagged with unique molecular identifiers. TCRdb itself ran the 5' RACE reads through MiXCR, one entry per CDR3 protein. This table holds about 60,000 distinct CDR3 sequences, roughly 13% found once. Per germline, CDR1 WSHSY and CDR2 SAAADI. This CDR3 spans 12 amino acids. The V end was cut by 6 bases, the J end by 5 bases, with 8 bases between. Overall study findings and caveats: VDJdb matches were skewed toward anti-spike CD8 T cell responses.

As for this clonotype: Its cognate antigen is unknown.

The TCR was taken from an adult who was a healthcare worker with PCR-confirmed SARS-CoV-2 infection or an uninfected control (not recorded which). This chain connects TRBV10-2 to TRBJ2-1; D may be TRBD1 (6 bases). Material: whole blood. Here the CDR3 reads CASRRTDNEQFF. The DNA for the CDR3 is TGCGCCAGCAGGCGGACAGACAATGAGCAGTTCTTC.